This T cell receptor (beta chain) appears in the sequencing data of a study of metastatic and nonmetastatic thyroid tumors. Overall study: Repertoires of blood and of tissue (tumor or nodule) from malignant and benign thyroid patients were compared.

Using MiXCR, TCRdb reanalyzed the PCR reads. The sample holds over 15,000 clones; approximately 23% are singletons and the top ten take roughly 12%. Thyroid surgery had not been preceded by any treatment in any patient. V lost 1 base and J 4 bases, leaving 5 bases between the germline ends. Germline V gives CDR1 LGHDT, CDR2 YNNKEL (reference sequence). CDR3 length: 12 residues. The V call is TRBV3-1, the J call TRBJ2-7; D is uncertain. This TCR was recovered from a female donor with papillary thyroid cancer or a benign thyroid nodule (not recorded which). Some clones in this sample may be carry-over from other donors' samples. Sequencing was performed on tumor tissue. The CDR3: CASSQGGYEQYF. The CDR3 bases are TGTGCCAGCAGCCAAGGGGGTTACGAGCAGTACTTC.